The TCR beta chain described here comes from a study of blood T cell repertoires in COVID-19. Some clones are missing from TCRdb's copy, which holds only in-frame ones; the method was immunoSEQ multiplex PCR. Among about 15,000 clones listed, about 91% were seen once. To note about this clone: A read error may produce the germline difference seen at one junction end.

The CDR3 length is 15 residues. Germline V gives CDR1 SGHVS, CDR2 FQNEAQ. The clonotype originates from a human donor in a cohort sampled during active COVID-19. The chain has TRBV7-8 and TRBJ1-1; TRBD1 might be the D (5 bases). The specimen sequenced was peripheral blood. In nucleotides, the CDR3 is TGTGCCAGCAGCGTAGCGGGGCTCGCGAACACTGAAGCTTTCTTT. This sequence encodes CASSVAGLANTEAFF.